The 19 T cell receptor beta chains in this list originate from one sample, sequenced in a study of control samples from healthy donors and cancer patients. Repertoires were generated with immunoSEQ multiplex PCR, while TCRdb's copy carries only in-frame clones and drops some. The table shows 57,000 or so clones, with around 90% occurring only once. Sequenced material: PBMCs. These receptors were obtained from a man aged 60-69 years with colorectal cancer.

The chain is built from TRBV14 and TRBJ2-3, with 9 bases that match TRBD2. CDR1 and CDR2 from the germline V gene are SGHDN and FVKESK. Trimming removed 1 base from V and 1 base from J; junction bases left unmatched: 9. This CDR3 comprises 18 residues. CDR3 protein: CASSQGRLAGPRTDTQYF. DNA of the CDR3: TGTGCCAGCAGCCAAGGACGGCTAGCGGGGCCTCGCACAGATACGCAGTATTTT. The variable domain in full, with the rest retrieved from reference TRBV14 and TRBJ2-3, is EAGVTQFPSHSVIEKGQTVTLRCDPISGHDNLYWYRRVMGKEIKFLLHFVKESKQDESGMPNNRFLAERTGGTYSTLKVQPAELEDSGVYFCASSQGRLAGPRTDTQYFGPGTRLTVL.

The rearrangement uses TRBV7-9 and TRBJ2-7, with TRBD2 as a possible D gene (5 bases). The CDR3 extends over 12 amino acids. The germline V and J ends were trimmed by 3 bases and 7 bases, with 10 bases remaining between them. Per germline, CDR1 SEHNR and CDR2 FQNEAQ (reference sequence). The CDR3 DNA follows: TGTGCCAGCAGCTTCACGAGAGGGGAGCAGTACTTC. Its translation: CASSFTRGEQYF.

The chain links TRBV19 to TRBJ1-1; 9 nucleotides agree with TRBD1. Germline-derived CDR1 and CDR2 are LNHDA and SQIVND (reference sequence). Germline trimming cut 6 bases from V and 1 base from J; bases unmatched to any gene: 3. The CDR3 is 14 residues long. CDR3 protein: CASREDRGNTEAFF. The CDR3 DNA follows: TGTGCCAGTAGAGAGGACAGGGGGAACACTGAAGCTTTCTTT.

J is TRBJ2-2 and V is TRBV4-2; tentative D call: TRBD2 (6 bases). The CDR3 has 16 residues. V was pared by 1 base and J by 6 bases, with 15 bases between. Germline lookup yields CDR1 LGHNA and CDR2 YNFKEQ. The DNA for the CDR3 is TGTGCCAGCAGCCAAGGGGGGACGCCGGGGGCCGGGGAGCTGTTTTTT. The encoded protein is CASSQGGTPGAGELFF.

This clone was counted a few times. The genes are TRBV18 and TRBJ2-3; D not resolved. The germline V gene encodes CDR1 KGHSH and CDR2 LQKENI. V was pared by 0 bases and J by 0 bases, with 4 bases between. CDR3 length equals 14 residues. CDR3 nucleotides: TGTGCCAGCTCACCACCGGGGAGCACAGATACGCAGTATTTT. Its protein product is CASSPPGSTDTQYF. Supplemented by reference TRBV18 and TRBJ2-3, the full variable domain reads NAGVMQNPRHLVRRRGQEARLRCSPMKGHSHVYWYRQLPEEGLKFMVYLQKENIIDESGMPKERFSAEFPKEGPSILRIQQVVRGDSAAYFCASSPPGSTDTQYFGPGTRLTVL.

The chain employs TRBV5-1 and TRBJ1-1; TRBD1 matches at 10 bases. CDR1 and CDR2 from the germline V gene are SGHRS and YFSETQ. The CDR3 sequence is 14 residues long. The ends lost 3 bases at V and 1 base at J; junction bases unmatched: 0. CDR3 protein: CASSWTGGNTEAFF. CDR3 nucleotides: TGCGCCAGCAGCTGGACAGGGGGGAACACTGAAGCTTTCTTT.

This chain uses TRBV6-5 with TRBJ1-5; tentative D call: TRBD1 (6 bases). The germline V and J ends were trimmed by 6 bases and 4 bases, with 10 bases remaining between them. The V gene's germline CDR1 is MNHEY and CDR2 SVGAGI. The length of the CDR3 is 13 residues. The CDR3 sequence is CASSQGLNQPQHF. The CDR3 bases are TGTGCCAGCAGCCAGGGGCTGAATCAGCCCCAGCATTTT.

The rearrangement joins TRBV18 to TRBJ2-7; D might be TRBD1 (7 bases). Trimming took 4 bases from V and 5 from J, leaving 18 bases between them. This CDR3 has 15 residues. Germline CDR1 KGHSH, CDR2 LQKENI. The DNA of the CDR3 is TGTGCCAGCTCACTAACCGGGGGACAGTTCGACGAGCAGTACTTC. Protein: CASSLTGGQFDEQYF.

This chain joins TRBV6-4 and TRBJ1-2; possibly TRBD1 for D (5 bases). CDR1 is MRHNA, CDR2 SNTAGT, per germline. V lost 3 bases and J lost 8, with 22 bases in between. This CDR3 region has 16 residues. Here the CDR3 DNA reads TGTGCCAGCAGTGAAATCGGGTCGACCAGGGTACAGGGCTACACCTTC. Its translation is CASSEIGSTRVQGYTF.

This clone was recorded once. This chain joins TRBV2 and TRBJ2-1; tentative D call: TRBD2 (5 bases). The CDR3 consists of 16 residues. The V and J ends lost 5 bases and 2 bases respectively, with 16 bases between them. Germline CDR1 SNHLY, CDR2 FYNNEI. The CDR3: CASSSPGLGPYNEQFF. As DNA, the CDR3 is TGTGCCAGCAGTTCCCCGGGATTAGGACCCTACAATGAGCAGTTCTTC.

This rearrangement joins TRBV30 to TRBJ1-6, with D maybe TRBD1 (5 bases). CDR1 and CDR2 (germline): GTSNPN, SVGIG (reference sequence). This CDR3 has 13 amino acids. V gave up 0 bases and J gave up 8 bases, with 8 bases separating them. The CDR3 sequence is CAWSVPRDSPLHF. The CDR3 DNA sequence: TGTGCCTGGAGTGTACCCAGGGATTCACCCCTCCACTTT.

This rearrangement joins TRBV9 to TRBJ1-6, with 8 positions matching TRBD1. Looked up from germline, CDR1 is SGDLS and CDR2 is YYNGEE. The CDR3 loop spans 16 amino acids. V lost 3 bases, J lost 7 bases, and 9 bases stayed unmatched. The CDR3 region is CASSAQTGAGNSPLHF. The CDR3 DNA reads as TGTGCCAGCAGCGCCCAGACAGGGGCTGGGAATTCACCCCTCCACTTT.

The V and J genes are TRBV5-4 and TRBJ1-2; no clear D. The CDR3 is made up of 13 amino acids. Trimming took 4 bases from V and 2 from J, leaving 9 bases between them. Germline values: CDR1 SGHNT, CDR2 YYREEE (reference sequence). The CDR3 loop is CASSQDRNYGYTF. CDR3 coding DNA: TGTGCCAGCAGCCAGGACCGGAACTATGGCTACACCTTC.

This clone has just a few counts. J is TRBJ2-7 and V is TRBV18, with TRBD1 identical over 7 bases. Germline trimming cut 6 bases from V and 2 bases from J; bases unmatched to any gene: 7. Per the germline V gene, CDR1 is KGHSH and CDR2 is LQKENI. The CDR3 loop spans 14 amino acids. CDR3 region: CASSPGQGAYEQYF. In nucleotides, the CDR3 is TGTGCCAGCTCCCCCGGGCAGGGGGCCTACGAGCAGTACTTC.

The CDR3 is CASGLEGGLGETQYF. CDR3 DNA sequence: TGTGCTAGTGGTTTAGAAGGGGGGCTAGGAGAGACCCAGTACTTC. The chain combines TRBV12-5 with TRBJ2-5, with D perhaps assigned TRBD1 or TRBD2 (6 bases each). Germline-derived CDR1 and CDR2 are LGHNT and FRNRAP. The CDR3 loop spans 15 amino acids. V was shortened by 3 bases and J by 4 bases, with 15 bases between the two germline ends.

This clone showed up just once. This rearrangement joins TRBV4-1 to TRBJ2-5; 7 nucleotides match TRBD2. The V segment lost 4 bases and the J segment 0 bases; nucleotides outside the gene matches: 5. CDR3 length: 15 residues. Germline CDR1 is MGHRA and CDR2 is YSYEKL. The CDR3 here is CASSLGTIYQETQYF. The CDR3 DNA is TGCGCCAGCAGCCTAGGGACTATTTACCAAGAGACCCAGTACTTC.

This CDR3 reads CASSFPRDRLYGYTF. CDR3 nucleotide sequence: TGTGCCAGCAGCTTTCCCCGGGACAGGCTCTATGGCTACACCTTC. The chain has TRBV5-6 and TRBJ1-2; 8 nucleotides match TRBD1. J gave up 4 bases and V 2 bases, and 7 bases lay outside the gene matches. Germline CDR1 reads SGHDT; CDR2 reads YYEEEE. The CDR3 is made up of 15 amino acids.

The rearrangement uses TRBV9 and TRBJ2-3; the D is unclear. V shed 3 bases and J shed 2 bases, with 13 bases lying between them. The CDR3 has 15 residues. Germline CDR1 and CDR2: SGDLS and YYNGEE. CDR3 protein: CASSDHLGSTDTQYF. CDR3 sequence (DNA): TGTGCCAGCAGCGACCACCTTGGTTCCACAGATACGCAGTATTTT.

This rearrangement joins TRBV27 to TRBJ2-3; D might be TRBD1 (6 bases). CDR3 size: 14 residues. V gave up 3 bases and J gave up 2 bases, with 9 bases separating them. Germline lookup yields CDR1 MNHEY and CDR2 SMNVEV (reference sequence). In nucleotides, the CDR3 is TGTGCCAGCAGTTTCGCAGGGGCCACAGATACGCAGTATTTT. It is translated as CASSFAGATDTQYF.